Presented here are 8 T cell receptor beta chains from one specimen sequenced in a study of T cells in Graves' hyperthyroidism and ophthalmopathy. Amplified regions were TCR beta CDR3 sequences from RNA transcripts. HTBI primers were the set used in a first-round RT-PCR of the TCR CDR3. TCRdb re-derived calls from the multiplex PCR reads in MiXCR, one entry per CDR3 protein. The table records a few hundred thousand distinct CDR3 sequences, 15% to 20% of them present only once. The sequenced material came from blood. These receptors were collected from a man between 40 and 49 years old with Graves' hyperthyroidism.

The CDR3 reads CASSSPDNLQFF. The CDR3 region has the DNA TGTGCCAGCAGCTCCCCCGACAATCTCCAGTTCTTC. V is TRBV7-2 and J is TRBJ2-1; D not certain. Trimming removed 4 bases at V and 13 bases at J, with 14 bases between. The CDR3 covers 12 residues. Germline assignment: CDR1 SGHTA and CDR2 FQGNSA.

This clonotype was seen at least ten times. V is TRBV7-2 and J is TRBJ2-7; 7 bases match TRBD1. Germline lookup yields CDR1 SGHTA and CDR2 FQGNSA. The CDR3 consists of 13 residues. J was trimmed by 3 bases and V by 5 bases; bases with no gene match: 4. The CDR3 DNA sequence: TGTGCCAGCAGCCCGGACAGGATCTACGAGCAGTACTTC. It encodes CASSPDRIYEQYF. The full variable domain, with the rest looked up from reference TRBV7-2 and TRBJ2-7, is GAGVSQSPSNKVTEKGKDVELRCDPISGHTALYWYRQSLGQGLEFLIYFQGNSAPDKSGLPSDRFSAERTGGSVSTLTIQRTQQEDSAVYLCASSPDRIYEQYFGPGTRLTVT.

The CDR3 is CASSYQFRLGTEAFF. The CDR3 DNA follows: TGTGCCAGCAGTTACCAGTTCCGTTTGGGCACTGAAGCTTTCTTT. The J gene is TRBJ1-1, the V gene TRBV6-5; D is unclear. The V and J ends lost 2 bases and 4 bases respectively, with 14 bases between them. In germline, CDR1 is MNHEY, CDR2 SVGAGI. This CDR3 spans 15 amino acids.

At least ten counts were recorded for this clonotype. The V gene is TRBV7-8, the J gene TRBJ1-1; D uncertain. Germline V gene lookup returns CDR1 SGHVS and CDR2 FQNEAQ. The CDR3 is 14 amino acids. Trimming removed 3 bases from V and 2 bases from J, with 10 bases in between. CDR3 protein: CASSFVPENTEAFF. In DNA form, the CDR3 reads TGTGCCAGCAGCTTTGTGCCGGAAAACACTGAAGCTTTCTTT.

This clonotype was observed many times. The rearrangement uses TRBV30 and TRBJ1-5; 10 bases line up with TRBD1. The CDR3 spans 16 residues. Germline assignment: CDR1 GTSNPN and CDR2 SVGIG (reference sequence). J gave up 7 bases and V 3 bases, and 12 bases lay outside the gene matches. The CDR3 bases are TGTGCCTGGAGCCCCGCGGGGGACAGGGGCTGGCAGCCCCAGCATTTT. Amino acids: CAWSPAGDRGWQPQHF.

A remark on this clonotype: As the CDR3 is not closed by the conserved phenylalanine or tryptophan, this likely results from a read error. The chain has TRBV7-9 and TRBJ2-1; D gene uncertain. The CDR3 has 12 amino acids. Trimming took 8 bases from V and 2 from J, leaving 7 bases between them. Germline-derived CDR1 and CDR2 are SEHNR and FQNEAQ (reference sequence). CDR3 coding DNA: TGTGCCAGCGGCACAGCCTACAATGAGCAGTTCCTC. It is translated as CASGTAYNEQFL.

As regards this clonotype: A read error may explain this, as a much larger clone is one base away. This chain uses TRBV6-2 or TRBV6-3 with TRBJ1-1; 7 positions match TRBD1. Per the germline V gene, CDR1 is MNHEY and CDR2 is SVGEGT. V lost 5 bases to trimming and J lost 10 bases; unmatched junction nucleotides: 7. The CDR3 loop spans 12 amino acids. The CDR3 DNA reads as TGTGCCAGCAGTGTATCACAGGGGTCAGCTTTCTTT. Translated: CASSVSQGSAFF.

This clonotype has just a few counts. This rearrangement joins TRBV6-1 to TRBJ2-7, with D perhaps TRBD2 (7 bases). This CDR3 has 14 residues. Deletions cut 5 bases from V and 3 bases from J, with 14 bases between. Germline CDR1 is MNHNS and CDR2 is SASEGT. The CDR3, as DNA: TGTGCCAGCAGTTCAAAGGGGGGGGTCTACGAGCAGTACTTC. Translating it yields CASSSKGGVYEQYF.